This entry describes one T cell receptor beta chain. Antigen unknown. These data are taken from a study of T cell responses to AZD1222 COVID-19 vaccine. Germline CDR1 MDHEN, CDR2 SYDVKM. The CDR3 runs to 12 residues. Deletions cut 6 bases from V and 4 bases from J, with 7 bases between. Data came from immunoSEQ multiplex PCR; TCRdb stores just in-frame clones and leaves some out. The sample includes roughly 150,000 clones, 91% of them seen just once. Findings of the study overall: Donors were largely white British and mainly female; clonal diversity was possibly underestimated. Only 5 or 6 individuals given AZD1222 were seropositive at baseline. Spike was spanned by vaccine-associated CD4 TCRs, which were dominant at 160-218 and 743-854.

The chain is built from TRBV28 and TRBJ1-3; unclear D gene. The sequence was obtained from an adult in good health. The sample was peripheral blood, taken on day 0 of AZD1222 vaccination. In DNA, the CDR3 is TGTGCCAGCAGCTCGGCGGGAAACACCATATATTTT. This encodes CASSSAGNTIYF.